This T cell receptor (beta chain) was identified during a study of control samples from healthy donors and cancer patients. TCRdb keeps only in-frame clones here, not all; method: immunoSEQ multiplex PCR. The table lists about 150,000 clones, just under 95% of them singletons, with 14% in the top ten. The ends were cut back, 4 bases at V and 3 bases at J, with 9 bases in the middle. The CDR3 is 13 residues long. Germline V gives CDR1 SGDLS, CDR2 YYNGEE. The material sequenced was PBMCs. J is TRBJ2-3 and V is TRBV9; D remains unclear. This receptor was obtained from a man aged 55 to 70 with colorectal cancer. The CDR3, as DNA: TGTGCCAGCAGCACTTGGGCGACAGATACGCAGTATTTT. Its translation: CASSTWATDTQYF.